This passage covers 21 T cell receptor beta chains from one sample sequenced in a study of T-cell reconstitution after alpha-beta-depleted transplantation in children. The TCRbeta library was prepared with unique molecular identifiers. TCRdb reprocessed the PCR reads via MiXCR and lists one record per CDR3 protein. This sample carries approximately 1,000,000 distinct CDR3 sequences, about 29% of them seen once, and the ten largest clones take 28%. The sequenced sample was PBMCs, mostly from graft donor cells, obtained 360 days after TCRalphabeta/CD19-depleted stem cell transplant. Receptors originate from a boy less than two years old who had a stem cell transplant for SCID, so the T cells may come from the graft donor.

The gene calls are TRBV5-1 and TRBJ1-1, with D perhaps matching TRBD1 (5 bases). The V gene's germline CDR1 is SGHRS and CDR2 YFSETQ. The length of the CDR3 is 14 residues. The V end lost 4 bases, the J end lost 0 bases, and 10 bases lay between the germline ends. CDR3 bases: TGCGCCAGCAGCGCCAGGACACTGAACACTGAAGCTTTCTTT. It is translated as CASSARTLNTEAFF.

The chain uses TRBV2 and TRBJ1-6; possible D gene TRBD1, 6 bases. V was clipped by 2 bases and J by 1 base, with 6 bases between them. This CDR3 has 15 residues. Germline-derived CDR1 and CDR2 are SNHLY and FYNNEI. The DNA of the CDR3 is TGTGCCAGCAGTGAAACAGGGTCCTATAATTCACCCCTCCACTTT. Amino acid sequence: CASSETGSYNSPLHF.

This clonotype was recorded many times. The chain recombines TRBV7-2 with TRBJ2-5; the match to TRBD1 covers 10 bases. V lost 4 bases to trimming and J lost 5 bases; unmatched junction nucleotides: 1. This CDR3 is built from 13 residues. Germline values: CDR1 SGHTA, CDR2 FQGNSA. For the CDR3, the DNA is TGTGCCAGCAGCTCGGGACAGGGGGAGACCCAGTACTTC. This gives the protein CASSSGQGETQYF.

This rearrangement joins TRBV12-3 or TRBV12-4 to TRBJ2-7; D gene uncertain. V was pared by 5 bases and J by 4 bases, with 12 bases between. The CDR3 runs 13 residues. CDR3 sequence reads: CASSGWLEYEQYF. The CDR3 DNA reads TGTGCCAGCAGTGGGTGGTTAGAATACGAGCAGTACTTC.

Here the CDR3 DNA reads TGCAGTGCTAGAGTACCAGGGAGTCCCTACGAGCAGTACTTC. It codes for CSARVPGSPYEQYF. The chain couples TRBV20-1 to TRBJ2-7; D could derive from TRBD1 or TRBD2 (5 bases each). Between the trimmed V and J ends, which lost 1 base and 2 bases, there was a span of 12 bases. CDR1 is DFQATT and CDR2 is SNEGSKA in the germline V gene (reference sequence). The CDR3 has 14 residues.

V and J are TRBV14 and TRBJ2-1, with D possibly matching TRBD1 (6 bases). The V end was cut by 7 bases, the J end by 5 bases, with 18 bases between. This CDR3 has 15 amino acids. Germline V gene data show CDR1 as SGHDN and CDR2 as FVKESK. CDR3 DNA sequence: TGTGCCAGCACCGCAAGATTGGGGGCCCACAATGAGCAGTTCTTC. This gives the protein CASTARLGAHNEQFF.

This clonotype occurred a few times. The rearrangement uses TRBV5-5 and TRBJ2-1; 7 bases are shared with TRBD1. The germline gives CDR1 SGHKS, CDR2 YYEKEE (reference sequence). CDR3 length: 15 residues. The V and J ends lost 0 bases and 4 bases, in that order; junction bases with no gene match: 4. CDR3: CASSLGGQEYNEQFF. Written as DNA, the CDR3 is TGTGCCAGCAGCTTGGGTGGACAGGAATACAATGAGCAGTTCTTC.

The table lists this clonotype with a few counts. The rearrangement joins TRBV12-3 or TRBV12-4 to TRBJ2-1; no firm D call. This CDR3 spans 14 amino acids. The V end lost 7 bases, the J end lost 5 bases, and 15 bases lay between the germline ends. CDR3 in DNA: TGTGCCAGCATGACGTCCTGGCCCAACAATGAGCAGTTCTTC. Amino acid sequence: CASMTSWPNNEQFF.

This clonotype was picked up a small number of times. The rearrangement joins TRBV6-5 to TRBJ2-1, with D perhaps TRBD1 (5 bases). Between the trimmed V and J ends, which lost 4 bases and 0 bases, there was a span of 10 bases. The CDR3 consists of 15 residues. Germline CDR1 and CDR2: MNHEY and SVGAGI. CDR3 coding DNA: TGTGCCAGCAGTTCAGGGTCCCACTCCTACAATGAGCAGTTCTTC. Translating it yields CASSSGSHSYNEQFF.

This chain links TRBV5-6 with TRBJ2-6; perhaps TRBD2 as D (5 bases). The ends were cut back, 0 bases at V and 0 bases at J, with 13 bases in the middle. The CDR3 runs 18 residues. Per germline, CDR1 SGHDT and CDR2 YYEEEE. In DNA, the CDR3 is TGTGCCAGCAGCTTGGAGGAGGCCAGCCCCTCTGGGGCCAACGTCCTGACTTTC. Translating it yields CASSLEEASPSGANVLTF.

The chain links TRBV29-1 to TRBJ2-7; D assignment may be TRBD1 or TRBD2 (5 bases each). The germline gives CDR1 SQVTM, CDR2 ANQGSEA. The CDR3 consists of 13 residues. V was shortened by 6 bases and J by 2 bases, with 14 bases between the two germline ends. Written as DNA, the CDR3 is TGCAGCGTGGATGGGACGGCGCCCTACGAGCAGTACTTC. Encoded protein: CSVDGTAPYEQYF.

V is TRBV7-8 and J is TRBJ2-1; TRBD2 matches 8 bases. The V and J ends lost 5 bases and 2 bases, in that order; junction bases with no gene match: 8. Germline CDR1 and CDR2: SGHVS and FQNEAQ. The CDR3 length is 16 residues. DNA of the CDR3: TGTGCCAGCAGCCCCTTCCAGCGGGGGACCTACAATGAGCAGTTCTTC. The encoded protein is CASSPFQRGTYNEQFF.

The gene calls are TRBV7-8 and TRBJ2-1; the D gene is possibly TRBD2 (7 bases). CDR3 size: 15 residues. Trimming stripped 1 base from V and 11 bases from J, with 18 bases between. Germline CDR1 reads SGHVS; CDR2 reads FQNEAQ. The CDR3 protein is CASSLEGGSGGKQFF. CDR3 DNA: TGTGCCAGCAGCTTAGAAGGAGGGTCGGGGGGCAAGCAGTTCTTC.

This clonotype was detected a few times. The V and J genes are TRBV5-5 and TRBJ2-1, with 7 bases identical to TRBD2. This CDR3 region has 16 residues. The trim removed 4 bases at V and 0 bases at J, leaving 7 bases unmatched. Looked up from germline, CDR1 is SGHKS and CDR2 is YYEKEE (reference sequence). The CDR3 nucleotides are TGTGCCAGCAGCCCCAGCGGGGTGAGCTCCTACAATGAGCAGTTCTTC. As protein: CASSPSGVSSYNEQFF.

The chain is built from TRBV29-1 and TRBJ1-1; the match to TRBD1 covers 9 bases. CDR3 length: 13 residues. The junction had 1 base not matched to a gene; V was cut back by 4 bases and J by 1 base. Germline CDR1 and CDR2: SQVTM and ANQGSEA. CDR3 loop: CSVAQGANTEAFF. The CDR3 DNA reads as TGCAGCGTTGCACAGGGGGCGAACACTGAAGCTTTCTTT.

This clonotype was counted only a few times. The chain links TRBV9 to TRBJ2-1, with 10 nucleotides matching TRBD2. The junction had 9 bases not matched to a gene; V was cut back by 2 bases and J by 4 bases. This CDR3 spans 17 amino acids. Germline V CDR1 and CDR2: SGDLS, YYNGEE. For the CDR3, the DNA is TGTGCCAGCAGCGTTAGAGCGGGGGGGCGTGGGTACAATGAGCAGTTCTTC. Protein: CASSVRAGGRGYNEQFF.

The chain uses TRBV5-6 and TRBJ1-1; D call uncertain. The germline V and J ends were trimmed by 0 bases and 5 bases, with 20 bases remaining between them. This CDR3 spans 17 amino acids. Germline CDR1 SGHDT, CDR2 YYEEEE. CDR3 DNA sequence: TGTGCCAGCAGCTTGGGACCAGGAATCTGGATGTGGACTGAAGCTTTCTTT. Its translation: CASSLGPGIWMWTEAFF.

The chain couples TRBV5-1 to TRBJ2-1, with 11 bases that match TRBD2. This CDR3 contains 15 residues. CDR1 and CDR2 from the germline V gene are SGHRS and YFSETQ. The junction had 6 bases not matched to a gene; V was cut back by 0 bases and J by 10 bases. The CDR3 DNA sequence: TGCGCCAGCAGCTTGGTGGCGACTAGCGGGGCGGAGCAGTTCTTC. This encodes CASSLVATSGAEQFF.

The chain is built from TRBV20-1 and TRBJ1-1; D ambiguous. Trimming pared 5 bases from V and 4 bases from J, leaving 8 bases between. The germline CDR1 and CDR2 sequences are DFQATT and SNEGSKA (reference sequence). The CDR3 covers 11 residues. CDR3 sequence reads: CSAQPPTEAFF. The CDR3 DNA reads TGCAGTGCTCAGCCTCCCACTGAAGCTTTCTTT.

The J gene is TRBJ2-2, the V gene TRBV2; maybe TRBD2 (5 bases). Trimming left V 8 bases short and J 0 bases short, with 13 bases between. Looked up from germline, CDR1 is SNHLY and CDR2 is FYNNEI. CDR3 size: 15 residues. CDR3 loop: CASRPRTPNTGELFF. The CDR3 DNA reads as TGTGCCAGCCGCCCCAGGACTCCGAACACCGGGGAGCTGTTTTTT.

This clonotype has more than one count but fewer than ten. The CDR3: CASSLATSAPYNEQFF. The CDR3 DNA is TGCGCCAGCAGCTTGGCCACTAGCGCGCCCTACAATGAGCAGTTCTTC. The chain combines TRBV5-1 with TRBJ2-1, with 7 bases identical to TRBD2. Unmatched junction bases numbered 5, after V lost 0 bases and J lost 2 bases. Germline V gene lookup returns CDR1 SGHRS and CDR2 YFSETQ. This CDR3 has 16 residues.